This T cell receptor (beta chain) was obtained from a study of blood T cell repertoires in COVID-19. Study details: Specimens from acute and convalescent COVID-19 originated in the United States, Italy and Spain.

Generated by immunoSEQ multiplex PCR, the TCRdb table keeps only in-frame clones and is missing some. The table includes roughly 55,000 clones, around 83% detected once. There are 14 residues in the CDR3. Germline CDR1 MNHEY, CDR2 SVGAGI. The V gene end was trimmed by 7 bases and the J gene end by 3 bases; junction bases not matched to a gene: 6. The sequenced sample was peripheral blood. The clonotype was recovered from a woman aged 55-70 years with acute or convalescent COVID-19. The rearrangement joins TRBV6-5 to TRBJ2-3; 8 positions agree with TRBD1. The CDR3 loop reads CASTQRQGTDTQYF. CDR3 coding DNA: TGTGCCAGCACCCAACGACAGGGGACAGATACGCAGTATTTT.